This T cell receptor (beta chain) emerged from a study of CD8+ T cells in alopecia areata. It was cDNA, reverse transcribed from extracted RNA, that served as the sequencing template. Using immunoSEQ multiplex PCR, the repertoire was profiled, and TCRdb retains in-frame clones only, with some absent. The table shows about 120,000 clones, with about 50% occurring only once. Treatment defined: oral pan-JAK inhibitor, 5-10 mg twice daily. V was cut by 4 bases and J by 4 bases, with 11 bases left in between. CDR3 length equals 13 residues. Germline loops: CDR1 KGHSH, CDR2 LQKENI. The sequences come from CD4+ T cells sorted from blood, collected at week 4, from a patient treated with tofacitinib. This clonotype was sampled from a human donor with alopecia areata. The chain employs TRBV18 and TRBJ2-7, with D perhaps assigned TRBD1 or TRBD2 (5 bases each). The CDR3 region is CASSLGVAYEQYF. CDR3 bases: TGTGCCAGCTCACTGGGGGTCGCGTACGAGCAGTACTTC.